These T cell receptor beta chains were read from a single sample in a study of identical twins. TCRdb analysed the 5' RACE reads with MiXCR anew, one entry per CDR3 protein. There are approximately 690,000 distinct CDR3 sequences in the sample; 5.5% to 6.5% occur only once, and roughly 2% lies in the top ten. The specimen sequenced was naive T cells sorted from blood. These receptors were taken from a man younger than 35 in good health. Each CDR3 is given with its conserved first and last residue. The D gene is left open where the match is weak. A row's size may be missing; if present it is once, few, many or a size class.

CDR3aa: CASSITGTSGNEQFF
abundance: many
v_gene: TRBV12-3/TRBV12-4
j_gene: TRBJ2-1
d_gene: TRBD2

CDR3aa: CASMGTGLFSGANVLTF
abundance: few
v_gene: TRBV25-1
j_gene: TRBJ2-6
d_gene: TRBD1

CDR3aa: CASSSSSGRAGELFF
abundance: NA
v_gene: TRBV28
j_gene: TRBJ2-2
d_gene: TRBD2

CDR3aa: CASSFRASGLDNEQFF
abundance: many
v_gene: TRBV27
j_gene: TRBJ2-1
d_gene: TRBD2

CDR3aa: CATSDLGTDYGYTF
abundance: many
v_gene: TRBV24-1
j_gene: TRBJ1-2
d_gene: NA

CDR3aa: CAWSIGESTQETQYF
abundance: few
v_gene: TRBV30
j_gene: TRBJ2-5
d_gene: NA

CDR3aa: CAISPPTSGRADSKANNEQFF
abundance: many
v_gene: TRBV10-3
j_gene: TRBJ2-1
d_gene: TRBD2

CDR3aa: CASSPVAGGELFF
abundance: many
v_gene: TRBV7-7
j_gene: TRBJ2-2
d_gene: NA

CDR3aa: CASSPEVSNTEAFF
abundance: NA
v_gene: TRBV18
j_gene: TRBJ1-1
d_gene: NA

CDR3aa: CSVDPQGGVTEAFF
abundance: many
v_gene: TRBV29-1
j_gene: TRBJ1-1
d_gene: NA

CDR3aa: CASSSQYNEQFF
abundance: many
v_gene: TRBV6-5
j_gene: TRBJ2-1
d_gene: NA

CDR3aa: CSAQGLAGGRDTQYF
abundance: many
v_gene: TRBV20-1
j_gene: TRBJ2-3
d_gene: TRBD2

CDR3aa: CASSRVQGTGELFF
abundance: few
v_gene: TRBV11-2
j_gene: TRBJ2-2
d_gene: NA

CDR3aa: CASSFGIQTGELFF
abundance: few
v_gene: TRBV7-9
j_gene: TRBJ2-2
d_gene: NA

CDR3aa: CASRMGGGRVSEQYF
abundance: few
v_gene: TRBV7-2
j_gene: TRBJ2-7
d_gene: TRBD2

CDR3aa: CASSPTGGGDGNTIYF
abundance: few
v_gene: TRBV5-1
j_gene: TRBJ1-3
d_gene: NA

CDR3aa: CAISEMDGTDTQYF
abundance: many
v_gene: TRBV10-3
j_gene: TRBJ2-3
d_gene: NA

CDR3aa: CASSPRRDLESFVEAFF
abundance: few
v_gene: TRBV5-1
j_gene: TRBJ1-1
d_gene: NA